This T cell receptor beta chain stems from a study of T cell responses to AZD1222 COVID-19 vaccine. The CDR3 runs to 15 residues. V was pared by 1 base and J by 2 bases, with 10 bases between. The germline gives CDR1 MGHRA, CDR2 YSYEKL. Generated by immunoSEQ multiplex PCR, the TCRdb table keeps only in-frame clones and is missing some. Of 65,000 to 85,000 clones in the sample, roughly 85% were seen once. As for this clone: Its antigen is undetermined.

Regarding the study as a whole: Spike-specific TCR repertoires showed rising breadth and depth after two AZD1222 doses. A mostly white British donor set with more females was recruited, and clonal diversity was possibly underestimated.

This clonotype was sampled from an adult who received the AZD1222 COVID-19 vaccine. The chain couples TRBV4-1 to TRBJ2-3; no clear D gene. Sample: peripheral blood, taken 28 days after the second AZD1222 dose. This CDR3 reads CASSQALEDTDTQYF. CDR3 in DNA: TGCGCCAGCAGCCAAGCTCTAGAGGACACAGATACGCAGTATTTT.